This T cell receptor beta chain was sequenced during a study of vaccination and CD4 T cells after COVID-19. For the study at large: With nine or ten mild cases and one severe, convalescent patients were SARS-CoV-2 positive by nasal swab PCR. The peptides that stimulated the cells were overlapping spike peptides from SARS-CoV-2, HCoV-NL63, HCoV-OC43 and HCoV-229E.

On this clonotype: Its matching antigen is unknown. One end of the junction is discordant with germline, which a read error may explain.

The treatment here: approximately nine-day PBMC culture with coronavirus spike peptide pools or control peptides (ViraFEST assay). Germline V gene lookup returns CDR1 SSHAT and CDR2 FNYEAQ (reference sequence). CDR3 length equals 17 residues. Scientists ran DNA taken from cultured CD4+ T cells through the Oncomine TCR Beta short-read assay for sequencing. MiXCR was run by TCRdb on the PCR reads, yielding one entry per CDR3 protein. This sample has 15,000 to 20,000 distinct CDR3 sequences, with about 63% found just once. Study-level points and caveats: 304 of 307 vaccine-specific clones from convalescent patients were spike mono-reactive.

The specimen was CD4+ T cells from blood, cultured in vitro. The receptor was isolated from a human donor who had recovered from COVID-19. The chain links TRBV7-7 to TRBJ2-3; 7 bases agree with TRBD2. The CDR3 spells CASNYPVRGVPGDTQYF. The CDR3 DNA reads TGTGCTAGCAATTATCCCGTCCGGGGGGTCCCCGGAGATACGCAGTATTTT.